Listed here are 27 T cell receptor beta chains from one sample, sequenced in a study of long-term antiretroviral therapy in people with HIV. Assay version v3.0 of immunoSEQ was used, and it was run at survey level. Sequenced by immunoSEQ multiplex PCR; TCRdb stores in-frame clones only, minus some. The table lists about 24,000 clones, roughly 77% of them singletons, with 5.5% to 6% in the top ten. Sequenced material: unsorted PBMCs, taken 4.4 years after starting antiretroviral therapy. Receptors originate from a man younger than 40 with HIV.

This clone is medium-sized within its sample. The V gene is TRBV7-3, the J gene TRBJ2-2; the match to TRBD1 covers 9 bases. CDR3 size: 18 residues. V shed 0 bases, J shed 4 bases, and the junction held 9 bases outside the gene matches. Germline V gives CDR1 SGHTA, CDR2 FQGTGA. CDR3 in DNA: TGTGCCAGCAGCTTAACCCCCGGGACAGGGAGGGTCACCGGGGAGCTGTTTTTT. Translating gives CASSLTPGTGRVTGELFF. The full variable domain, its missing parts supplied by reference TRBV7-3 and TRBJ2-2, is GAGVSQTPSNKVTEKGKYVELRCDPISGHTALYWYRQSLGQGPEFLIYFQGTGAADDSGLPNDRFFAVRPEGSVSTLKIQRTERGDSAVYLCASSLTPGTGRVTGELFFGEGSRLTVL.

This clone turned up a few times. Here the CDR3 reads CASSEALGSSRSDEQYF. In DNA, the CDR3 is TGTGCCAGCAGTGAAGCGCTTGGCAGCTCCAGGAGCGACGAGCAGTACTTC. This chain uses TRBV2 with TRBJ2-7, with D hard to call. Looked up from germline, CDR1 is SNHLY and CDR2 is FYNNEI. This CDR3 is built from 17 residues. Trimming cost V 0 bases and J 5 bases, with 20 bases left between them.

This clone was detected once. The rearrangement uses TRBV7-9 and TRBJ2-1; a weak D match, TRBD2 (5 bases). The germline CDR1 and CDR2 sequences are SEHNR and FQNEAQ (reference sequence). With 1 base removed from V and 6 bases from J, the gap between germline ends came to 13 bases. The CDR3 totals 15 residues. The CDR3 bases are TGTGCCAGCAGCTTAGTTGGACTGCGGGCCAATGAGCAGTTCTTC. It specifies CASSLVGLRANEQFF. Complete variable domain (other parts from reference TRBV7-9 and TRBJ2-1): DTGVSQNPRHKITKRGQNVTFRCDPISEHNRLYWYRQTLGQGPEFLTYFQNEAQLEKSRLLSDRFSAERPKGSFSTLEIQRTEQGDSAMYLCASSLVGLRANEQFFGPGTRLTVL.

The CDR3 region has the DNA TGTGCCAGTATGGGGGGTTTCTTAGGCAATCAGCCCCAGCATTTT. Protein sequence: CASMGGFLGNQPQHF. The rearrangement joins TRBV19 to TRBJ1-5, with D possibly matching TRBD1 (5 bases). CDR1 is LNHDA, CDR2 SQIVND, per germline (reference sequence). V gave up 7 bases and J gave up 2 bases, with 15 bases separating them. This CDR3 comprises 15 residues.

This chain connects TRBV25-1 to TRBJ1-4; 9 positions match TRBD1. Germline CDR1 is MGHDK and CDR2 is SYGVNS. After removal of 5 bases from V and 7 bases from J, the junction contained 8 bases not matched to a gene. CDR3 length equals 15 residues. Written as DNA, the CDR3 is TGTGCCAGCAGTCAACCGACAGGGGGTCGTGAAAAACTGTTTTTT. Its protein is CASSQPTGGREKLFF.

This rearrangement joins TRBV6-5 to TRBJ1-1, with 8 bases that match TRBD1. Germline V CDR1 and CDR2: MNHEY, SVGAGI. V dropped 8 bases and J dropped 3; count of bases not matched to a gene: 2. The CDR3 contains 12 residues. The CDR3 coding sequence is TGTGCCAGCTACAGGGGGGACACTGAAGCTTTCTTT. Its protein is CASYRGDTEAFF.

This chain connects TRBV7-6 to TRBJ2-2; D gene unclear. This CDR3 region has 12 residues. Trimming left V 4 bases short and J 8 bases short, with 8 bases between. Per germline, CDR1 SGHVS and CDR2 FNYEAQ. The CDR3 sequence: CASSYPAGELFF. The CDR3, as DNA: TGTGCCAGCAGCTACCCGGCGGGGGAGCTGTTTTTT.

This chain connects TRBV28 to TRBJ2-1, with a tentative D call TRBD1 (5 bases). Germline CDR1 and CDR2: MDHEN and SYDVKM. V was cut by 7 bases and J by 9 bases, with 19 bases left in between. The CDR3 has 14 residues. In DNA form, the CDR3 reads TGTGCCAGCACCACCACCTTTAGGCAGGGTGAGCAGTTCTTC. Protein: CASTTTFRQGEQFF.

This sequence joins TRBV5-6 and TRBJ2-7; maybe TRBD2 (5 bases). This CDR3 contains 14 residues. Trimming removed 0 bases from V and 6 bases from J, with 13 bases in between. Germline V gene data show CDR1 as SGHDT and CDR2 as YYEEEE. The CDR3 DNA reads as TGTGCCAGCAGCTTGGGGAGGACCCTAAGCGAGCAGTACTTC. It codes for CASSLGRTLSEQYF.

The chain employs TRBV19 and TRBJ2-7, with D perhaps matching TRBD2 (6 bases). Germline lookup yields CDR1 LNHDA and CDR2 SQIVND (reference sequence). This CDR3 is built from 13 residues. V was pared by 1 base and J by 2 bases, with 6 bases between. CDR3 amino acids: CASSIAGAYEQYF. CDR3 bases: TGTGCCAGTAGTATAGCGGGGGCCTACGAGCAGTACTTC.

This rearrangement joins TRBV25-1 to TRBJ2-7; 8 bases fit TRBD1. Germline V CDR1 and CDR2: MGHDK, SYGVNS. V shed 11 bases and J 5 bases; nucleotides not matched to a gene: 11. The CDR3 runs 13 residues. The CDR3 loop reads CACWDRSLDEQYF. Here the CDR3 DNA reads TGTGCCTGCTGGGACAGGTCACTAGACGAGCAGTACTTC.

This clone was counted once. V and J are TRBV18 and TRBJ1-6; D is unresolved. Germline V gives CDR1 KGHSH, CDR2 LQKENI. CDR3 size: 17 residues. Between the trimmed V and J ends, which lost 4 bases and 2 bases, there was a span of 15 bases. This CDR3 is CASSQQAQPTYNSPLHF. The CDR3, as DNA: TGTGCCAGCTCACAGCAGGCACAGCCGACCTATAATTCACCCCTCCACTTT.

This chain uses TRBV28 with TRBJ1-4, with 9 bases fitting TRBD1. Germline V lookup: CDR1 MDHEN, CDR2 SYDVKM. V lost 4 bases to trimming and J lost 7 bases; unmatched junction nucleotides: 4. The CDR3 is 14 amino acids. CDR3 sequence reads: CASSWDREGEKLFF. CDR3 nucleotides: TGTGCCAGCAGTTGGGACAGGGAGGGTGAAAAACTGTTTTTT. Combining the CDR3 with reference TRBV28 and TRBJ1-4 gives the whole variable domain DVKVTQSSRYLVKRTGEKVFLECVQDMDHENMFWYRQDPGLGLRLIYFSYDVKMKEKGDIPEGYSVSREKKERFSLILESASTNQTSMYLCASSWDREGEKLFFGSGTQLSVL.

The gene calls are TRBV11-3 and TRBJ2-3, with a weak D call TRBD2 (6 bases). The V end lost 8 bases, the J end lost 5 bases, and 14 bases lay between the germline ends. Germline lookup yields CDR1 SGHNT and CDR2 YENEEA. This CDR3 region has 13 residues. In nucleotides, the CDR3 is TGTGCCAGCGCATGGAGGGGTGGAGATACGCAGTATTTT. It translates to CASAWRGGDTQYF.

The genes are TRBV19 and TRBJ1-1; 7 nucleotides agree with TRBD1. This CDR3 has 14 residues. V lost 9 bases, J lost 8 bases, and 15 bases stayed unmatched. Germline V CDR1 and CDR2: LNHDA, SQIVND (reference sequence). This CDR3 reads CASLRGTEGSEAFF. The DNA for the CDR3 is TGTGCCAGCCTGCGAGGGACAGAGGGATCCGAAGCTTTCTTT.

The chain employs TRBV6-6 and TRBJ2-7; 7 nucleotides align to TRBD2. J gave up 6 bases and V 7 bases, and 9 bases lay outside the gene matches. Per the germline V gene, CDR1 is MNHNY and CDR2 is SVGAGI (reference sequence). There are 13 residues in the CDR3. The CDR3 DNA is TGTGCCAGCAATAGGCAGCCGGGAGGCGAGCAGTACTTC. Encoded protein: CASNRQPGGEQYF.

The gene calls are TRBV6-1 and TRBJ2-7; maybe TRBD2 (6 bases). Germline CDR1 reads MNHNS; CDR2 reads SASEGT. This CDR3 is 14 amino acids long. V shed 3 bases and J shed 3 bases, with 12 bases lying between them. Here the CDR3 DNA reads TGTGCCAGCAGTGAGCTGGGACTTTACTACGAGCAGTACTTC. This codes for CASSELGLYYEQYF.

The chain carries TRBV5-8 and TRBJ2-1, with 10 bases matching TRBD1. The CDR3 sequence is 15 residues long. J gave up 6 bases and V 0 bases, and 3 bases lay outside the gene matches. From germline, CDR1 is SGHTS and CDR2 YDEGEE. The CDR3 loop reads CASSLGGQGFNEQFF. The CDR3 region has the DNA TGTGCCAGCAGCTTGGGGGGACAGGGGTTCAATGAGCAGTTCTTC.

The rearrangement joins TRBV5-1 to TRBJ1-1; D is unresolved. CDR3 length: 16 amino acids. V lost 0 bases and J lost 4, with 16 bases in between. Germline assignment: CDR1 SGHRS and CDR2 YFSETQ. The CDR3 DNA is TGCGCCAGCAGCTTGGAAGGACCGCCCCCGGGCACTGAAGCTTTCTTT. Translation: CASSLEGPPPGTEAFF.

The rearrangement links TRBV7-9 to TRBJ2-3, with D possibly called TRBD1 or TRBD2 (6 bases each). The germline gives CDR1 SEHNR, CDR2 FQNEAQ (reference sequence). The CDR3 is made up of 16 amino acids. Deletions cut 7 bases from V and 3 bases from J, with 20 bases between. The CDR3 nucleotides read TGTGCCAGCACCTCTAGGGGGAGGCGAGGAACAGATACGCAGTATTTT. Protein: CASTSRGRRGTDTQYF.

This rearrangement joins TRBV5-6 to TRBJ1-4; D call uncertain. The CDR3 runs to 12 residues. V gave up 6 bases and J gave up 8 bases, with 11 bases separating them. CDR1 and CDR2 (germline): SGHDT, YYEEEE. CDR3 residues: CASKGGDEKLFF. The CDR3, as DNA: TGTGCCAGCAAGGGAGGAGACGAAAAACTGTTTTTT.

The V gene is TRBV10-3, the J gene TRBJ2-1; no definite D call. The V gene's germline CDR1 is ENHRY and CDR2 SYGVKD. Trimming took off 5 bases at V and 8 bases at J, with 7 bases between the two ends. The CDR3 is 11 amino acids. CDR3 sequence: CAISPGYEQFF. As DNA, the CDR3 is TGTGCCATCAGTCCCGGTTATGAGCAGTTCTTC.

This clone was detected once. The chain has TRBV29-1 and TRBJ1-4; TRBD1 matches 9 bases. CDR3 length: 14 residues. Trimming removed 6 bases from V and 7 bases from J; junction bases left unmatched: 9. Germline assignment: CDR1 SQVTM and CDR2 ANQGSEA. The CDR3 spells CSVNTGGASEKLFF. CDR3 nucleotides: TGCAGCGTAAATACAGGGGGCGCGAGTGAAAAACTGTTTTTT.

V gene TRBV2 combines with J gene TRBJ2-2, with D possibly matching TRBD2 (5 bases). Per the germline V gene, CDR1 is SNHLY and CDR2 is FYNNEI. Trimming removed 6 bases from V and 0 bases from J, with 14 bases in between. This CDR3 has 16 amino acids. Here the CDR3 DNA reads TGTGCCAGCAGGGAAAGAGGGCAGGCGAACACCGGGGAGCTGTTTTTT. Its protein product is CASRERGQANTGELFF.

This clone was counted only a few times. V gene TRBV11-2 combines with J gene TRBJ2-7, with 9 bases aligning to TRBD2. Germline V lookup: CDR1 SGHAT, CDR2 FQNNGV. The CDR3 length is 16 residues. V trimming: 5 bases; J trimming: 2 bases; junction bases outside the gene matches: 10. CDR3 DNA sequence: TGTGCCAGCAGCCCTGCGGGAAAGCGGGGGGCCTACGAGCAGTACTTC. Residues: CASSPAGKRGAYEQYF.

This clone was seen only a few times. CDR3 sequence reads: CASSIRSGSNQPQHF. The CDR3 DNA is TGTGCCAGTAGTATAAGATCGGGAAGCAATCAGCCCCAGCATTTT. The chain is built from TRBV19 and TRBJ1-5; D is unresolved. Trimming took off 2 bases at V and 1 base at J, with 9 bases between the two ends. Germline V lookup: CDR1 LNHDA, CDR2 SQIVND (reference sequence). The CDR3 is made up of 15 amino acids. Supplemented by reference TRBV19 and TRBJ1-5, the full variable domain reads DGGITQSPKYLFRKEGQNVTLSCEQNLNHDAMYWYRQDPGQGLRLIYYSQIVNDFQKGDIAEGYSVSREKKESFPLTVTSAQKNPTAFYLCASSIRSGSNQPQHFGDGTRLSIL.

This chain connects TRBV6-6 to TRBJ1-2; 7 positions match TRBD1. CDR3 length equals 13 residues. V lost 6 bases and J lost 5; bases outside the gene matches: 6. Germline values: CDR1 MNHNY, CDR2 SVGAGI (reference sequence). The CDR3: CASSPDREYGYTF. The CDR3 DNA reads TGTGCCAGCAGCCCCGACAGGGAGTATGGCTACACCTTC.